The text below deals with one T cell receptor beta chain. Original processing methods: Nucleated cell counts were estimated from reference gene primer amplification. The repertoire was sequenced with immunoSEQ multiplex PCR; TCRdb's copy has only in-frame clones and lacks some. That table is the source of V, J and clone size, and D and trimming were worked out from the DNA. The profile shows under 200,000 clones, roughly 90% of them singletons. This entry is derived from a study of blood T cell repertoires in COVID-19. At the level of the study: Both acute and convalescent COVID-19 samples were obtained from the United States, Italy and Spain.

Ages ranged from roughly 18 to 100 years, with residence in about two dozen US areas. Cohort 3 recovery required two negative PCRs, clearance, or symptom resolution. Per the germline V gene, CDR1 is LNHDA and CDR2 is SQIVND (reference sequence). CDR3 size: 13 residues. V lost 2 bases and J lost 7, with 11 bases in between. This receptor was obtained from a woman aged 45-60 years who had recovered from COVID-19. The V gene is TRBV19, the J gene TRBJ1-2; no definite D call. Sequenced: PBMCs or T cells enriched from blood (not recorded which). The CDR3 loop is CASSIIEVGGYTF. As DNA, the CDR3 is TGTGCCAGTAGTATAATCGAGGTTGGTGGCTACACCTTC.